These T cell receptor beta chains were read from a single sample in a study of regulatory T cells in long-lasting Graves disease. Each CDR3 protein gets one entry after TCRdb re-called the multiplex PCR reads with MiXCR. The sample yields roughly 380,000 distinct CDR3 sequences, roughly a sixth seen once. This same sample was also taken into another study, of T cells in Graves' hyperthyroidism and ophthalmopathy.

The specimen comprised peripheral blood mononuclear cells (PBMCs), sampled at new diagnosis, from a patient treated with antithyroid drugs. The receptors were gathered from a man aged 40-50 years with Graves disease. The CDR3 runs from the conserved cysteine through the conserved F or W. Fields, in order: J gene, D gene, clone size, V gene, CDR3 protein, CDR3 DNA. A D gene is named only where the DNA matches it firmly. Size values are once, few and many counts, or a class for expanded clones, and some rows have none.

>TRBJ2-2|TRBD2|many|TRBV7-3
CASSPSGVTGELFF
TGTGCCAGCAGCCCAAGCGGGGTCACCGGGGAGCTGTTTTTT
>TRBJ2-5|TRBD2|many|TRBV7-9
CASSRWTSGEGETQYF
TGTGCCAGCAGCCGCTGGACTAGCGGGGAGGGAGAGACCCAGTACTTC
>TRBJ2-1|-|many|TRBV14
CASSLSPHQPFF
TGTGCCAGCAGCCTTTCCCCACATCAGCCGTTCTTC
>TRBJ1-1|TRBD1|many|TRBV6-2/TRBV6-3
CASRRGHTEAFF
TGTGCCAGCAGGAGGGGGCACACTGAAGCTTTCTTT
>TRBJ1-5|-|many|TRBV18
CASSPGVSGSQPQHF
TGTGCCAGCTCACCTGGGGTGTCGGGAAGTCAGCCCCAGCATTTT
>TRBJ2-1|TRBD2|-|TRBV20-1
CSALTSGGGSSYNEQFF
TGCAGTGCATTGACTAGCGGGGGGGGGAGCTCCTACAATGAGCAGTTCTTC
>TRBJ2-5|TRBD2|many|TRBV15
CATSRELAGMGETQYF
TGTGCCACCAGCAGAGAACTAGCGGGGATGGGTGAGACCCAGTACTTC
>TRBJ2-3|TRBD2|many|TRBV2
CASMGLAGDTQYF
TGTGCCAGCATGGGACTAGCGGGAGATACGCAGTATTTT
>TRBJ2-4|-|-|TRBV18
CASSFGQNIQYF
TGTGCCAGCTCATTTGGGCAAAACATTCAGTACTTC
>TRBJ2-5|-|few|TRBV20-1
CSARDPRGLQEAQYF
TGCAGTGCTAGAGACCCGCGGGGACTTCAAGAGGCCCAGTACTTC
>TRBJ2-1|TRBD2|-|TRBV5-6
CASNWGGGPEQFF
TGTGCCAGCAACTGGGGCGGGGGGCCAGAGCAGTTCTTC
>TRBJ1-6|-|-|TRBV7-2
CASSLAPPSPLHF
TGTGCCAGCAGCTTAGCGCCCCCTTCACCCCTCCACTTT
>TRBJ2-7|TRBD1|few|TRBV20-1
CSAMDRGSYEQYF
TGCAGTGCTATGGACAGGGGTTCCTACGAGCAGTACTTC
>TRBJ1-1|TRBD1|few|TRBV5-1
CASSSSGTALNTEAFF
TGCGCCAGCAGCTCGTCGGGGACAGCCCTGAACACTGAAGCTTTCTTT
>TRBJ2-1|TRBD2|many|TRBV5-1
CASSPVSGGARNEQFF
TGCGCCAGCAGTCCAGTTAGCGGGGGGGCTCGGAATGAGCAGTTCTTC
>TRBJ1-1|TRBD1|many|TRBV28
CASSDGGLRGGTEAFF
TGTGCCAGCAGTGACGGAGGACTCAGGGGGGGCACTGAAGCTTTCTTT
>TRBJ2-7|-|-|TRBV5-1
CASSPLPLSREQYF
TGCGCCAGCAGCCCTCTCCCGCTTTCTCGCGAGCAGTACTTC
>TRBJ1-4|-|many|TRBV30
CAWSGASNEKLFF
TGTGCCTGGAGTGGTGCCTCCAATGAAAAACTGTTTTTT
>TRBJ2-1|-|many|TRBV20-1
CSARGTDDYNEQFF
TGCAGTGCTAGAGGGACGGATGATTACAATGAGCAGTTCTTC
>TRBJ1-1|-|-|TRBV20-1
CSARELRSNTEAFF
TGCAGTGCTAGAGAGTTAAGGTCGAACACTGAAGCTTTCTTT
>TRBJ1-3|-|many|TRBV28
CASSLIGGNTIYF
TGTGCCAGCAGTTTAATTGGTGGAAACACCATATATTTT
>TRBJ1-6|TRBD1|-|TRBV28
CASSQQGARVGSPLHF
TGTGCCAGCAGTCAACAGGGGGCGCGGGTGGGCTCACCCCTCCACTTT
>TRBJ2-1|TRBD2|few|TRBV3-1
CASRTTSGGGWNEQFF
TGTGCCAGCAGAACGACTAGCGGGGGGGGATGGAATGAGCAGTTCTTC
>TRBJ2-7|TRBD1|many|TRBV3-1
CASSQIRTGGEQYF
TGTGCCAGCAGCCAAATCAGGACAGGCGGCGAGCAGTACTTC
>TRBJ2-1|TRBD1|-|TRBV7-9
CASSPRQGLGSYNEQFF
TGTGCCAGCAGCCCTCGACAGGGGTTAGGCTCCTACAATGAGCAGTTCTTC